The 9 T cell receptor beta chains listed next were all sequenced from one sample in a study of blood T cell repertoires in COVID-19. Libraries were prepared by immunoSEQ multiplex PCR; TCRdb keeps only in-frame clonotypes and omits some of them. The data hold some 240,000 clones, with 70% to 90% observed a single time. Material: PBMCs or T cells enriched from blood (not recorded which). The receptors originated from a woman between 50 and 59 years old who had been exposed to COVID-19.

This sequence joins TRBV7-9 and TRBJ1-2; possible D gene TRBD1, 5 bases. The germline CDR1 and CDR2 sequences are SEHNR and FQNEAQ (reference sequence). With 4 bases removed from V and 4 bases from J, the gap between germline ends came to 16 bases. CDR3 length equals 15 residues. The CDR3, as DNA: TGTGCCAGCAGCTCGGAGGGGAAAACGCCCTATGGCTACACCTTC. Its protein is CASSSEGKTPYGYTF. The whole variable domain, remainder taken from reference TRBV7-9 and TRBJ1-2, is DTGVSQNPRHKITKRGQNVTFRCDPISEHNRLYWYRQTLGQGPEFLTYFQNEAQLEKSRLLSDRFSAERPKGSFSTLEIQRTEQGDSAMYLCASSSEGKTPYGYTFGSGTRLTVV.

V gene TRBV7-9 combines with J gene TRBJ1-1; the D is unclear. The germline V and J ends were trimmed by 1 base and 1 base, with 13 bases remaining between them. The germline V gene encodes CDR1 SEHNR and CDR2 FQNEAQ (reference sequence). The CDR3 runs to 16 residues. The CDR3 loop reads CASSLDGANKNTEAFF. CDR3 DNA sequence: TGTGCCAGCAGCTTAGATGGTGCGAATAAGAACACTGAAGCTTTCTTT.

The chain couples TRBV29-1 to TRBJ1-2; a weak D match, TRBD1 (5 bases). CDR1 and CDR2 from the germline V gene are SQVTM and ANQGSEA. This CDR3 region has 13 residues. V gave up 4 bases and J gave up 7 bases, with 16 bases separating them. CDR3 nucleotides: TGCAGCGTTGGTACCGGGGCGGGGGGTGGCTACACCTTC. It yields the protein CSVGTGAGGGYTF.

CDR3 in amino acids: CASSRLGSIQYF. Here the CDR3 DNA reads TGTGCCAGTAGCCGCCTGGGGAGCATTCAGTACTTC. The rearrangement joins TRBV19 to TRBJ2-4, with D possibly matching TRBD2 (5 bases). CDR3 length equals 12 residues. Per germline, CDR1 LNHDA and CDR2 SQIVND (reference sequence). Trimming took 6 bases from V and 9 from J, leaving 12 bases between them.

The V call is TRBV5-1, the J call TRBJ1-2; 9 nucleotides line up with TRBD1. This CDR3 contains 14 residues. The germline CDR1 and CDR2 sequences are SGHRS and YFSETQ. V dropped 2 bases and J dropped 8; count of bases not matched to a gene: 7. The CDR3 DNA follows: TGCGCCAGCAGCTTCGGGACAGGGATCGAGGGCTACACCTTC. Encoded protein: CASSFGTGIEGYTF.

V and J are TRBV15 and TRBJ2-1, with 11 bases identical to TRBD1. CDR1 and CDR2 from the germline V gene are LNHNV and YYDKDF (reference sequence). With V trimmed by 4 bases and J by 13 bases, 15 bases remained unmatched. The CDR3 is 16 amino acids. The DNA of the CDR3 is TGTGCCACCAGCATCCCGGACAGGGGGCTTCCCAGTCCCCAGTTCTTC. It specifies CATSIPDRGLPSPQFF.

The chain is built from TRBV20-1 and TRBJ1-5, with D possibly TRBD1 on 6 matching bases. V was cut by 3 bases and J by 4 bases, with 13 bases left in between. The CDR3 has 14 amino acids. Germline loops: CDR1 DFQATT, CDR2 SNEGSKA (reference sequence). This CDR3 reads CSASLQGWNQPQHF. CDR3 coding DNA: TGCAGTGCTAGTCTACAGGGATGGAATCAGCCCCAGCATTTT.

The chain carries TRBV4-1 and TRBJ1-4; 9 nucleotides line up with TRBD1. The germline gives CDR1 MGHRA, CDR2 YSYEKL. The CDR3 length is 15 residues. Losses at the gene ends were 4 bases for V and 5 bases for J; bases not matched to a gene: 5. Here the CDR3 reads CASSPTGGRNEKLFF. CDR3 sequence (DNA): TGCGCCAGCAGCCCGACAGGGGGTAGGAATGAAAAACTGTTTTTT.

V is TRBV3-1 (or the pseudogene TRBV3-2) and J is TRBJ1-5; D might be TRBD1 (5 bases). The CDR3 sequence is 14 residues long. V lost 1 base and J lost 7, with 11 bases in between. In germline, CDR1 is LGHDT, CDR2 YNNKEL (reference sequence). The CDR3 nucleotides read TGTGCCAGCAGCCAAGTGGCAGGGAAACAGCCCCAGCATTTT. Translated, it gives CASSQVAGKQPQHF.